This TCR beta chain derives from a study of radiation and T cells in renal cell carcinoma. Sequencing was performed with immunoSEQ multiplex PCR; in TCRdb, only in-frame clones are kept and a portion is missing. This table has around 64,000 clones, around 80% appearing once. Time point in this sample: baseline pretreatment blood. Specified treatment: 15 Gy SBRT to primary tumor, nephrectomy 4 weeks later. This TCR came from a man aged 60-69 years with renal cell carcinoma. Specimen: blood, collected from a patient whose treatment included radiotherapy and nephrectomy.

The CDR3 spells CASSYQFYSGANVLTF. The CDR3 coding sequence is TGTGCCAGCAGTTACCAATTTTACTCTGGGGCCAACGTCCTGACTTTC. The chain combines TRBV6-5 with TRBJ2-6; no reliable D call. The CDR3 loop spans 16 amino acids. Germline V gene data show CDR1 as MNHEY and CDR2 as SVGAGI. The V end lost 2 bases, the J end lost 0 bases, and 8 bases lay between the germline ends.